This T cell receptor beta chain was observed in a study of T cells in Graves' hyperthyroidism and ophthalmopathy. About the study: Upon initial diagnosis and before any treatment, peripheral blood was collected.

This clonotype was picked up a small number of times. A much more abundant neighbour one base away suggests this may be a read error. Germline CDR1 reads MDHEN; CDR2 reads SYDVKM. V was clipped by 5 bases and J by 4 bases, with 15 bases between them. The CDR3 runs 14 residues. What was amplified from RNA transcripts were TCR beta CDR3 regions. The study used the HTBI primer set for a first-round RT-PCR of the TCR CDR3. TCRdb re-derived calls from the multiplex PCR reads in MiXCR, one entry per CDR3 protein. The sample records about 610,000 distinct CDR3 sequences, roughly 15% being singletons. Patients affected by ophthalmopathy presented a Clinical Activity Score of at least 3, a NOSPECS grade of at least 4, and disease duration below 3 months. Uncontrolled infection, other autoimmune disease, pregnancy or lactation disqualified patients from enrolment. On the basis of clinical symptoms, serum thyroxine and TRAb, thyroid ultrasound and orbital computed tomography, diagnoses were made.

The clonotype was recovered from a woman in her 40s with Graves' ophthalmopathy. V is TRBV28 and J is TRBJ2-7; D is unresolved. What was sequenced was blood. The CDR3 here is CASSEVASPYEQYF. CDR3 sequence (DNA): TGTGCCAGCAGTGAGGTGGCTAGTCCGTACGAGCAGTACTTC. Full variable domain (rest looked up from reference TRBV28 and TRBJ2-7): DVKVTQSSRYLVKRTGEKVFLECVQDMDHENMFWYRQDPGLGLRLIYFSYDVKMKEKGDIPEGYSVSREKKERFSLILESASTNQTSMYLCASSEVASPYEQYFGPGTRLTVT.